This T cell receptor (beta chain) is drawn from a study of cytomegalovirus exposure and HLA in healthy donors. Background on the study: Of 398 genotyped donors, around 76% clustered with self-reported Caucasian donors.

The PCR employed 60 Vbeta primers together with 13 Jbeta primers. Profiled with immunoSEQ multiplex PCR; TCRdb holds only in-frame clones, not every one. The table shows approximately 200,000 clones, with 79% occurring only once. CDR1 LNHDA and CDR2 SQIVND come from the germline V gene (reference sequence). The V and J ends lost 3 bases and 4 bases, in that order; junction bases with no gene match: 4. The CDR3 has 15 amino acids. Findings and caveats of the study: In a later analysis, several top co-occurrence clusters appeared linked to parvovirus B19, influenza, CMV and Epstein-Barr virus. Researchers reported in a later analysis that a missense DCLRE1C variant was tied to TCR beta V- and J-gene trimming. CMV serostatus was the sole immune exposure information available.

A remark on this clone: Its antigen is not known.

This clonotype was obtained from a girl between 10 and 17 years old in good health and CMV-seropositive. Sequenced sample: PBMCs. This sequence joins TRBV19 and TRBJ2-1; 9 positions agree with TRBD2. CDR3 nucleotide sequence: TGTGCCAGTAGTATCCTAGCGGGGTTTTACAATGAGCAGTTCTTC. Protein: CASSILAGFYNEQFF.